This T cell receptor (beta chain) was obtained from a study of chemoradiotherapy in HPV16-positive cancers. This clone was observed a single time. The CDR3 contains 14 residues. V lost 0 bases and J 4 bases, leaving 8 bases between the germline ends. Germline CDR1 SGHDT, CDR2 YYEEEE. Some clones are missing from TCRdb's copy, which holds only in-frame ones; the method was immunoSEQ multiplex PCR. The sample lists about 15,000 clones, over 85% occurring once. Sequenced material: tumor tissue, taken from a patient who underwent chemoradiotherapy. V gene TRBV5-6 combines with J gene TRBJ2-1; D uncertain. The clonotype originates from a human donor with HPV-associated anogenital cancer. This chain's CDR3 is CASSLVGLYNEQFF. CDR3 nucleotides: TGTGCCAGCAGCTTGGTTGGGCTTTACAATGAGCAGTTCTTC. The variable domain in full, with the rest retrieved from reference TRBV5-6 and TRBJ2-1, is DAGVTQSPTHLIKTRGQQVTLRCSPKSGHDTVSWYQQALGQGPQFIFQYYEEEERQRGNFPDRFSGHQFPNYSSELNVNALLLGDSALYLCASSLVGLYNEQFFGPGTRLTVL.